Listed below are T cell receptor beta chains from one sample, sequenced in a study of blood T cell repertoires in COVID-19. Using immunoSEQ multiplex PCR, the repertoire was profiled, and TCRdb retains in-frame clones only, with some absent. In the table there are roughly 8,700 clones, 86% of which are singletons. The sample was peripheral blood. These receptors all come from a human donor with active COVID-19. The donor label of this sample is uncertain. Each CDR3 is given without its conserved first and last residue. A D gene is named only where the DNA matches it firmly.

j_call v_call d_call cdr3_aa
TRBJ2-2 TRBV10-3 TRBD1 AITPGQGFTGELF
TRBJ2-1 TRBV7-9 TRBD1 ASSVGQSSYNEQF
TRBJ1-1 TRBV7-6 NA ASSPGVGTEAF
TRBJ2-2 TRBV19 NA ASSIKLGAGELF
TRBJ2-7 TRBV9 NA ASSVVQGREQY
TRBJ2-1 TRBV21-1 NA ASRVGYGRNEQF
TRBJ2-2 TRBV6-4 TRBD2 ASSDVSGAGGELF
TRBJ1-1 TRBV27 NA ASRGRRDSGNTEAF
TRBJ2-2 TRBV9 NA ASSTYTGNTGELF
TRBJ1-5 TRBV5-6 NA ASSLGQSNQPQH
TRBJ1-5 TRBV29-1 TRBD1 SVATGVNQPQH
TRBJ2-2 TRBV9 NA ASSAPSWRGANTGELF
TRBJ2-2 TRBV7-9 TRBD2 ASSGGLAANTGELF
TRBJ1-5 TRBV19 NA ASRGDGGRNQPQH
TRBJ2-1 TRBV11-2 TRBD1 ASSLAGTDGEQF
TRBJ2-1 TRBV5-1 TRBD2 ASSPIRTSAYNEQF
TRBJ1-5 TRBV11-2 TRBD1 ASSDRTGEGQPQH
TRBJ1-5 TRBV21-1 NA ASSKALYQTGGNQPQH
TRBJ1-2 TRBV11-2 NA ASSLQGGYT
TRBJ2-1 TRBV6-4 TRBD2 ASSGIAGGPDEQF
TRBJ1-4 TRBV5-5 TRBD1 ASSLPGGEKLF
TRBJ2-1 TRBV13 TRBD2 ASTLGGSEHNNEQF
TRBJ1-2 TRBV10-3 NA AISEGQKYGYT
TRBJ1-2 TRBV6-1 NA ASSEYATNYGYT
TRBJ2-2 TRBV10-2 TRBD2 ASDSGGGTGELF
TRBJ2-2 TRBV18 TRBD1 ASSPARQGTAGELF
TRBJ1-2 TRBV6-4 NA ASSQGEGGYT
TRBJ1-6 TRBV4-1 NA ASSPFWTVNSPLH
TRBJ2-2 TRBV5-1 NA ASSMDYGGELF
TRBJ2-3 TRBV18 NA ASSPPSLADTQY
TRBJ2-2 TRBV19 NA ASSSGVANTGELF
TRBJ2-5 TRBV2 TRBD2 ATLGLAVQETQY
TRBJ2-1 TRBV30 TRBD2 AWSVFAGESL